The clone carrying this TCR beta chain has more than one count but fewer than ten. The antigen remains unidentified. This sample was taken from a study of T cells in localized non-small cell lung cancer. Overall study findings and caveats: Median detection of top 100 tumor clones in adjacent lung was 57 clones. Uninvolved adjacent lung showed the highest T cell clonality, exceeding tumor. Tumor samples were not multi-region, leaving intratumor heterogeneity unexcluded.

The germline gives CDR1 GTSNPN, CDR2 SVGIG (reference sequence). The CDR3 contains 12 residues. V lost 6 bases to trimming and J lost 0 bases, with 8 bases between them. The table came from immunoSEQ multiplex PCR; TCRdb's copy has only in-frame clones and leaves some out. In the table there are 960 or so clones, 20% to 25% of which are singletons. Lacking atypia, the adjacent lung had been sampled at least 2 cm away from the tumor margin. The origin of this receptor is a woman aged 35 to 70 with stage III squamous cell lung carcinoma. The chain is built from TRBV30 and TRBJ1-1; D gene ambiguous. The material was normal lung tissue next to the tumor, obtained before any cancer treatment. The CDR3 reads CACRTVNTEAFF. CDR3 nucleotides: TGTGCCTGTCGGACGGTGAACACTGAAGCTTTCTTT.